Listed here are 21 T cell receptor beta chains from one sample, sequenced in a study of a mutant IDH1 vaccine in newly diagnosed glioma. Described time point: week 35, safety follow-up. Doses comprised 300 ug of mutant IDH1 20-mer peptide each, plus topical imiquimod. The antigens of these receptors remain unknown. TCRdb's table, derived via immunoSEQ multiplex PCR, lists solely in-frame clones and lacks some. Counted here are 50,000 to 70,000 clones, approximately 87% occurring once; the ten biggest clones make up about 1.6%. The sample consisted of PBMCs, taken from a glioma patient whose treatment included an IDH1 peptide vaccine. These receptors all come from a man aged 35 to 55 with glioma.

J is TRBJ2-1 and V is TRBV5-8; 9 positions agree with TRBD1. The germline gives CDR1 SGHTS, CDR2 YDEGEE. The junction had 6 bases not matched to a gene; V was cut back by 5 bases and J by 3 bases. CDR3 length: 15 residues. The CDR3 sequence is CASRPGQGYYNEQFF. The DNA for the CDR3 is TGTGCCAGCAGACCGGGACAGGGCTACTACAATGAGCAGTTCTTC.

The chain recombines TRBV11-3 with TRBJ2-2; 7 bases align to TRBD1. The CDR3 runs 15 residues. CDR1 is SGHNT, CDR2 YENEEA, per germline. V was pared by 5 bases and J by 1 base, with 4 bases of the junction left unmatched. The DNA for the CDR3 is TGTGCCAGCAGCATATCAGGGGGGAACACCGGGGAGCTGTTTTTT. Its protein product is CASSISGGNTGELFF. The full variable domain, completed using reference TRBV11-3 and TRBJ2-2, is EAGVVQSPRYKIIEKKQPVAFWCNPISGHNTLYWYLQNLGQGPELLIRYENEEAVDDSQLPKDRFSAERLKGVDSTLKIQPAELGDSAVYLCASSISGGNTGELFFGEGSRLTVL.

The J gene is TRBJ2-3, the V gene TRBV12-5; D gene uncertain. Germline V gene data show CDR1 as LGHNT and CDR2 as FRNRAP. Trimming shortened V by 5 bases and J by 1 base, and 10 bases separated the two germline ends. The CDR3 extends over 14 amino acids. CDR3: CASGPDARTDTQYF. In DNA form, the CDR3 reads TGTGCTAGTGGTCCAGACGCCCGCACAGATACGCAGTATTTT.

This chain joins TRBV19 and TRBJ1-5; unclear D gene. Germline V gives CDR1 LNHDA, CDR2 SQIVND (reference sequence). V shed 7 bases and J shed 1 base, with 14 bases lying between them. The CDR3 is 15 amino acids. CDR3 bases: TGTGCCAGTAATTTGGTTTCGGGGAGCAATCAGCCCCAGCATTTT. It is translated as CASNLVSGSNQPQHF. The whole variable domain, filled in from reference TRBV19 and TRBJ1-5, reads DGGITQSPKYLFRKEGQNVTLSCEQNLNHDAMYWYRQDPGQGLRLIYYSQIVNDFQKGDIAEGYSVSREKKESFPLTVTSAQKNPTAFYLCASNLVSGSNQPQHFGDGTRLSIL.

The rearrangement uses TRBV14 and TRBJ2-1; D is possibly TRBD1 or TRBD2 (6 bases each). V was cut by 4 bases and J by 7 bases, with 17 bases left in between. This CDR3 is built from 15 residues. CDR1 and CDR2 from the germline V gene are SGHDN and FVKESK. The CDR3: CASSPGDFRRNEQFF. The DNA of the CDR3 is TGTGCCAGCAGCCCAGGGGACTTTCGGAGGAATGAGCAGTTCTTC.

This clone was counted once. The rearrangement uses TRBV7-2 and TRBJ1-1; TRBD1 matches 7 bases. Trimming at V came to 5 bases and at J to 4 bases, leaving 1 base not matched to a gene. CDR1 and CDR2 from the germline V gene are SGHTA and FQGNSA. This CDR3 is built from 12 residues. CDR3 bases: TGTGCCAGCAGCCAGGGGGGCACTGAAGCTTTCTTT. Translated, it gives CASSQGGTEAFF.

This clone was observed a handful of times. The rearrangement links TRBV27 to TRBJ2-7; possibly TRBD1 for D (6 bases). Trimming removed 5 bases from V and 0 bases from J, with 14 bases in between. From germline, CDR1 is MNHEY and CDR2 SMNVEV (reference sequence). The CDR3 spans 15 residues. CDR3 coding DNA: TGTGCCAGCAGTACAAACAGGGTGTTCTCCTACGAGCAGTACTTC. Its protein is CASSTNRVFSYEQYF.

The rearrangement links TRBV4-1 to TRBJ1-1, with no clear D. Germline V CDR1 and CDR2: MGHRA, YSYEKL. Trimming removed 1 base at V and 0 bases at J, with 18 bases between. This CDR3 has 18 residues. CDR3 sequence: CASSQARTLRRLNTEAFF. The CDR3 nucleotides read TGCGCCAGCAGCCAAGCCAGGACTCTTCGTCGATTGAACACTGAAGCTTTCTTT.

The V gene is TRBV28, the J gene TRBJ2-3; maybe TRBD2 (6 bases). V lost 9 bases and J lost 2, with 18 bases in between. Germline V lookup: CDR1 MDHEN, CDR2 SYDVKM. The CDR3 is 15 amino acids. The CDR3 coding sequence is TGTGCCAGTACCTCTTCCGGGGGACTCACAGATACGCAGTATTTT. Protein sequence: CASTSSGGLTDTQYF. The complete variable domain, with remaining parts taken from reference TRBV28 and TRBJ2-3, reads DVKVTQSSRYLVKRTGEKVFLECVQDMDHENMFWYRQDPGLGLRLIYFSYDVKMKEKGDIPEGYSVSREKKERFSLILESASTNQTSMYLCASTSSGGLTDTQYFGPGTRLTVL.

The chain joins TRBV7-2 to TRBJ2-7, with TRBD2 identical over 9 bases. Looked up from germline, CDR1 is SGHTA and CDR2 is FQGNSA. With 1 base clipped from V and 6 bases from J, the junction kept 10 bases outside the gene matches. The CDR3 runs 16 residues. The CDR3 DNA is TGTGCCAGCAGCTTAGAGGGTAGCGGGAGTTTTCGCGAGCAGTACTTC. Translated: CASSLEGSGSFREQYF.

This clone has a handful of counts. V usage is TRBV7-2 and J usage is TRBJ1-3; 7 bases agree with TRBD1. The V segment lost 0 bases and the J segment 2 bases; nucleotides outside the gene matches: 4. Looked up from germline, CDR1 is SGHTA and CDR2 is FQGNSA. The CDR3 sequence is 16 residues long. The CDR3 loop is CASSLATGLAGNTIYF. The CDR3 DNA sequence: TGTGCCAGCAGCTTAGCGACAGGGTTAGCTGGAAACACCATATATTTT.

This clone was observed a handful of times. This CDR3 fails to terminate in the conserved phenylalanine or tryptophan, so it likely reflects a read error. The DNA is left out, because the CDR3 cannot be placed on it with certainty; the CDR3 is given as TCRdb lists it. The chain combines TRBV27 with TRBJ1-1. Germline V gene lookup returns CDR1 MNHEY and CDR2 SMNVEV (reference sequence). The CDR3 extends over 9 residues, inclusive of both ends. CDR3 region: CASSSDRLI.

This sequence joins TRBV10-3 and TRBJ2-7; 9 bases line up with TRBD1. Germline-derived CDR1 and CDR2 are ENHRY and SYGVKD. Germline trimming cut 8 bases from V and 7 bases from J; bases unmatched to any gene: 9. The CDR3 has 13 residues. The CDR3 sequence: CAIQGQGRGEQYF. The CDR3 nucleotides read TGTGCCATCCAGGGACAGGGAAGGGGGGAGCAGTACTTC.

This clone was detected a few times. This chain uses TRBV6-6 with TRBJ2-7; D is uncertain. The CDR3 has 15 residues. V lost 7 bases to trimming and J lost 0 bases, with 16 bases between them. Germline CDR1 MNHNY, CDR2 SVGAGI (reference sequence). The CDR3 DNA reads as TGTGCCAGCAAGACGGGTCAGCGTCTCTCCTACGAGCAGTACTTC. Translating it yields CASKTGQRLSYEQYF.

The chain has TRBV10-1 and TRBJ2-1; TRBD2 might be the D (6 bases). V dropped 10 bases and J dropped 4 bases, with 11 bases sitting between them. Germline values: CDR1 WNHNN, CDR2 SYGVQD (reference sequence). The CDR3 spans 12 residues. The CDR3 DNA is TGCGCCACCCCCGCGGGGTACAATGAGCAGTTCTTC. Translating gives CATPAGYNEQFF.

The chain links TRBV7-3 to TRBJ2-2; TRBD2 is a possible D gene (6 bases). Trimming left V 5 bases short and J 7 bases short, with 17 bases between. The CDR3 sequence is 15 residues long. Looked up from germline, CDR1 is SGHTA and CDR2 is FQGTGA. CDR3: CASSLGREVGGELFF. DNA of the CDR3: TGTGCCAGCAGCCTGGGCAGGGAGGTAGGCGGGGAGCTGTTTTTT.

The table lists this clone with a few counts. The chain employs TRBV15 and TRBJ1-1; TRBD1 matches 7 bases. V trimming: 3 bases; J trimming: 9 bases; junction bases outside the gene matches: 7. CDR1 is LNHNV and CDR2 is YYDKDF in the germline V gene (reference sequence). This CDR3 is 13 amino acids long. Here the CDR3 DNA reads TGTGCCACCAGCAGGGACCCGGGACAGCAAGCTTTCTTT. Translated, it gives CATSRDPGQQAFF.

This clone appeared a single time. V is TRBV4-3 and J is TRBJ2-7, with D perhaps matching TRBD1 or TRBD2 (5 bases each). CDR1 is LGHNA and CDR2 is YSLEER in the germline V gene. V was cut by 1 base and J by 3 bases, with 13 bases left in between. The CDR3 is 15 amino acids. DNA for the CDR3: TGCGCCAGCAGCCAAGGCTTCCCGGGACGCTACGAGCAGTACTTC. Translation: CASSQGFPGRYEQYF.

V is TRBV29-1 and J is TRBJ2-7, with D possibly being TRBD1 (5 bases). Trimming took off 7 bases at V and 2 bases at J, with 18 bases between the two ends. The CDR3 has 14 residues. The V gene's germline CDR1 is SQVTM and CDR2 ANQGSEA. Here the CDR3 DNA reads TGCAGCGCCACCTTGTTGGGGCGAACCTACGAGCAGTACTTC. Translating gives CSATLLGRTYEQYF.

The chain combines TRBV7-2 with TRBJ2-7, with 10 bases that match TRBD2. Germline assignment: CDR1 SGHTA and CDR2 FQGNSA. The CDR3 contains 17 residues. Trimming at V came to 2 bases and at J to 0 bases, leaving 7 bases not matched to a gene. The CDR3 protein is CASSLSLAGVGSYEQYF. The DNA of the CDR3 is TGTGCCAGCAGCTTAAGCCTAGCGGGAGTGGGCTCCTACGAGCAGTACTTC.

DNA for the CDR3: TGTGCCAGCAGTGACAACGGACGTGGCTACACCTTC. This gives the protein CASSDNGRGYTF. This chain links TRBV6-4 with TRBJ1-2, with D hard to call. Trimming took off 2 bases at V and 7 bases at J, with 8 bases between the two ends. The CDR3 contains 12 residues. The V gene's germline CDR1 is MRHNA and CDR2 SNTAGT.